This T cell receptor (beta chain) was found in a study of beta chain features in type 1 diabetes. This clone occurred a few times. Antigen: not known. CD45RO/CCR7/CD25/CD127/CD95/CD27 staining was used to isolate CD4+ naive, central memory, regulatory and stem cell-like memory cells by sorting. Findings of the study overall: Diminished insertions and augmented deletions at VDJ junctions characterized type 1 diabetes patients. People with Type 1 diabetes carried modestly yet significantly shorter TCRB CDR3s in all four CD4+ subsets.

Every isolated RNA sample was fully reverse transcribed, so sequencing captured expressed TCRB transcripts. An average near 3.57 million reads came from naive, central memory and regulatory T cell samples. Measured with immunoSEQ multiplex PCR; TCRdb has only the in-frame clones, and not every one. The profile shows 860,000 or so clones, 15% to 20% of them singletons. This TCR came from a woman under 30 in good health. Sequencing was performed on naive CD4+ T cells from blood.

In nucleotides, the CDR3 is TGTGCCAGCAGCTTGTCCGGCGGCTGGGGAATCTCTGGGGCCAACGTCCTGACTTTC. Translating gives CASSLSGGWGISGANVLTF. The chain is built from TRBV5-5 and TRBJ2-6, with D unresolved. In germline, CDR1 is SGHKS, CDR2 YYEKEE (reference sequence). This CDR3 has 19 amino acids. Trimming took off 1 base at V and 0 bases at J, with 17 bases between the two ends.